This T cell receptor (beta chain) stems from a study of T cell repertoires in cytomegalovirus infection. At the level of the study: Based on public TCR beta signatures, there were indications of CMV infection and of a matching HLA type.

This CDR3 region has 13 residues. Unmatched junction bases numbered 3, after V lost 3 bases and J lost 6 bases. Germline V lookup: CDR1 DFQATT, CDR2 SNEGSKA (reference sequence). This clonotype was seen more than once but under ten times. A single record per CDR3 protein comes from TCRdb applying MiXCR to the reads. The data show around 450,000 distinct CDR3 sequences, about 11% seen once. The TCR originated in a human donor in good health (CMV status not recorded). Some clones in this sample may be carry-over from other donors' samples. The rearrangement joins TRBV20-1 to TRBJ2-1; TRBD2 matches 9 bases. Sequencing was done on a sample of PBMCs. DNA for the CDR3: TGCAGTGCTAGGGCTAGCGGGACCAATGAGCAGTTCTTC. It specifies CSARASGTNEQFF.